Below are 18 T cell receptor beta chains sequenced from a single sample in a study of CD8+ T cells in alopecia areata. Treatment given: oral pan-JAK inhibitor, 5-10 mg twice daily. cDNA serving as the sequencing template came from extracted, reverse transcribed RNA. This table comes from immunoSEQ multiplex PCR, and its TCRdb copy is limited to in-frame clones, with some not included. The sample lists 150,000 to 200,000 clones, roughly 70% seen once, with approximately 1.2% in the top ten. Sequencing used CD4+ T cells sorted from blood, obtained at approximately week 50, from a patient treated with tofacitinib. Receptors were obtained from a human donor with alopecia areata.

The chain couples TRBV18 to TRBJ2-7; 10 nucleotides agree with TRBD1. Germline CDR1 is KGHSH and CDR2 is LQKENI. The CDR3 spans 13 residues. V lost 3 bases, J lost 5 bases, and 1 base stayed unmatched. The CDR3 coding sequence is TGTGCCAGCTCACCTGACAGGGGGCACGAGCAGTACTTC. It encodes CASSPDRGHEQYF.

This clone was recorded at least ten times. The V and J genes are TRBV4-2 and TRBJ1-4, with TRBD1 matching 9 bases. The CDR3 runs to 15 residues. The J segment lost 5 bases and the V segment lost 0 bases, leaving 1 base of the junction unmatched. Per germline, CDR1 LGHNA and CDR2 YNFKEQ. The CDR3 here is CASSQEGQGNEKLFF. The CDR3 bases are TGTGCCAGCAGCCAAGAAGGACAGGGGAATGAAAAACTGTTTTTT.

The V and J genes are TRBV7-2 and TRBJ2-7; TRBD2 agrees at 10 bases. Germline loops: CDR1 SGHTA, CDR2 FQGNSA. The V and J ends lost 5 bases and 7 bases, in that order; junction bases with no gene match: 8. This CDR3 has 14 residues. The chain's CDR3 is CASSPGLARGEQYF. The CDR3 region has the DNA TGTGCCAGCAGCCCGGGACTAGCGCGGGGGGAGCAGTACTTC.

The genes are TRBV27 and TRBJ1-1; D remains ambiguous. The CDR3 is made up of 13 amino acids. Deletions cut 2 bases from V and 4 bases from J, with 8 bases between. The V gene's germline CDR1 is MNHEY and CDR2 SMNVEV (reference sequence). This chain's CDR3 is CASSLVGSTEAFF. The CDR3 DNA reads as TGTGCCAGCAGTTTAGTAGGGAGCACTGAAGCTTTCTTT.

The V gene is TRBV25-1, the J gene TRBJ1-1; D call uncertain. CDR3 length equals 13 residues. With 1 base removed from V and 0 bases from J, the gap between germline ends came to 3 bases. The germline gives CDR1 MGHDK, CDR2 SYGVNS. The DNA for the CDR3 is TGTGCCAGCAGTGAATCCGTGAACACTGAAGCTTTCTTT. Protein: CASSESVNTEAFF.

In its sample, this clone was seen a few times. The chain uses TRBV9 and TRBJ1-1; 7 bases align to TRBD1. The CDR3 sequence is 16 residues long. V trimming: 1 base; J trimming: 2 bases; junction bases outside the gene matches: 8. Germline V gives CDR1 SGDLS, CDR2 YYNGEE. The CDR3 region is CASSVLPGTANTEAFF. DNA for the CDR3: TGTGCCAGCAGCGTACTACCCGGGACAGCCAACACTGAAGCTTTCTTT.

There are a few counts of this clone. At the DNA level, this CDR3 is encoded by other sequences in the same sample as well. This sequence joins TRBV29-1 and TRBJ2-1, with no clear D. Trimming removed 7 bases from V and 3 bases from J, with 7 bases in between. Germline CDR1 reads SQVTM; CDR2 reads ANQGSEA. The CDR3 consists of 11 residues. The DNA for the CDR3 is TGCAGCGACTCCATCTACAATGAGCAGTTCTTC. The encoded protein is CSDSIYNEQFF.

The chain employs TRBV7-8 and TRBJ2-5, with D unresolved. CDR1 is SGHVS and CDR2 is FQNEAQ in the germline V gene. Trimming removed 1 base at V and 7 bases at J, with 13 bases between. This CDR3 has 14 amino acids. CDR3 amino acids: CASSLVMADGTQYF. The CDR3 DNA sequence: TGTGCCAGCAGCTTAGTGATGGCGGATGGGACCCAGTACTTC.

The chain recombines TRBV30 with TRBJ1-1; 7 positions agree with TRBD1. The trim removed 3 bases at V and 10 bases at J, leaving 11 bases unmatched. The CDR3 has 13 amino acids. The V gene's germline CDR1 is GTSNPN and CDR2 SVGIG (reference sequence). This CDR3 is CAWSGTGQGGAFF. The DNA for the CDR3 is TGTGCCTGGAGCGGAACAGGGCAGGGGGGAGCTTTCTTT.

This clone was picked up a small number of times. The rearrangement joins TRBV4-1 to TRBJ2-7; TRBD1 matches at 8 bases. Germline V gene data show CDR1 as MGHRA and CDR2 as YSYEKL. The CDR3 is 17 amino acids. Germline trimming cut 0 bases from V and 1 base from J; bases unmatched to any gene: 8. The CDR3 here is CASSQDLLRTGSYEQYF. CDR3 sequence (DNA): TGCGCCAGCAGCCAAGATCTTCTACGGACAGGGTCCTACGAGCAGTACTTC.

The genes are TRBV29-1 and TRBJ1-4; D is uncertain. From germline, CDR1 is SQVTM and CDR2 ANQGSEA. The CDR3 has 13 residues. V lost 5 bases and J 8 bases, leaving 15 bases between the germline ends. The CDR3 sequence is CSVSPLGEEKLFF. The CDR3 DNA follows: TGCAGCGTTTCACCCCTTGGGGAGGAAAAACTGTTTTTT. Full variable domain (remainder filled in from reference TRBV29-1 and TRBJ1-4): SAVISQKPSRDICQRGTSLTIQCQVDSQVTMMFWYRQQPGQSLTLIATANQGSEATYESGFVIDKFPISRPNLTFSTLTVSNMSPEDSSIYLCSVSPLGEEKLFFGSGTQLSVL.

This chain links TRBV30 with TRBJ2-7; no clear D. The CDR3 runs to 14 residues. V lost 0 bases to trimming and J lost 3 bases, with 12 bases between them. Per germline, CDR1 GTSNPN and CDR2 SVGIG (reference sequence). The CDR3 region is CAWSVRLSGYEQYF. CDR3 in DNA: TGTGCCTGGAGTGTACGGCTGTCCGGCTACGAGCAGTACTTC.

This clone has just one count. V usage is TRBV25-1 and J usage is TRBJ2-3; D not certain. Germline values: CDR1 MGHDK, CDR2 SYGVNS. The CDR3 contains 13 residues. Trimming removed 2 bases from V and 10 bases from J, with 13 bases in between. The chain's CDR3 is CASSEPGTTAQYF. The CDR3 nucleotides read TGTGCCAGCAGTGAACCAGGCACCACAGCGCAGTATTTT.

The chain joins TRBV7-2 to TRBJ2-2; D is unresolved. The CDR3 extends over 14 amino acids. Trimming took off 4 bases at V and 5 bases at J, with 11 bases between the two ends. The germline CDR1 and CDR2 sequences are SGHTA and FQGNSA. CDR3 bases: TGTGCCAGCAGCTCACAGAGTTTGACCGGGGAGCTGTTTTTT. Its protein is CASSSQSLTGELFF.

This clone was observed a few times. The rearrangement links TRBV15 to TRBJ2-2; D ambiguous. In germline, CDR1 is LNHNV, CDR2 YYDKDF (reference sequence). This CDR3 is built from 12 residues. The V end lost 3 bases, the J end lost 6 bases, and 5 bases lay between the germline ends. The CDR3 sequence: CATSSLSGELFF. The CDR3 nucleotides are TGTGCCACCAGCAGCCTTTCCGGGGAGCTGTTTTTT.

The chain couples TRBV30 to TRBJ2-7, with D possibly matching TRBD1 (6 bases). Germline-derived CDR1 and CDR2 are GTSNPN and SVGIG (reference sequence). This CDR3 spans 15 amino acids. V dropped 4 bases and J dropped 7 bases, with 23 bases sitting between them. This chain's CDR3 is CAWTPNTGKRREQYF. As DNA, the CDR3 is TGTGCCTGGACCCCAAACACAGGGAAGCGGCGTGAGCAGTACTTC.

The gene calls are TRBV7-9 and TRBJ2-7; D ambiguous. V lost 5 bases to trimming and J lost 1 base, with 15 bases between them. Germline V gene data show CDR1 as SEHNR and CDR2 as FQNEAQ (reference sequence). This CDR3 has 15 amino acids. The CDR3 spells CASSPEMTMSYEQYF. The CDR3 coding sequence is TGTGCCAGCAGCCCTGAGATGACCATGTCCTACGAGCAGTACTTC.

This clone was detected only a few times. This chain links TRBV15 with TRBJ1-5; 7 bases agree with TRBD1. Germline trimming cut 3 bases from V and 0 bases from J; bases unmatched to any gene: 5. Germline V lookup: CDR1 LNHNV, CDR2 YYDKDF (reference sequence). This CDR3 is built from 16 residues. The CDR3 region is CATSSGTANSNQPQHF. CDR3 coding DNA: TGTGCCACCAGCAGTGGGACAGCAAATAGCAATCAGCCCCAGCATTTT.